These 30 T cell receptor beta chains were sequenced from one sample in a study of blood T cell repertoires in COVID-19. Sequenced by immunoSEQ multiplex PCR; TCRdb stores in-frame clones only, minus some. The sample carries some 180,000 clones, approximately 80% recorded once. The sample was peripheral blood. These receptors were collected from a man aged 55 to 70 with acute or convalescent COVID-19.

The chain carries TRBV6-5 and TRBJ2-1; 10 bases are shared with TRBD1. V lost 5 bases to trimming and J lost 8 bases; unmatched junction nucleotides: 3. The V gene's germline CDR1 is MNHEY and CDR2 SVGAGI. The CDR3 sequence is 13 residues long. This chain's CDR3 is CASSPDRGHEQFF. CDR3 in DNA: TGTGCCAGCAGTCCAGACAGGGGGCATGAGCAGTTCTTC.

The chain carries TRBV6-5 and TRBJ1-5; D gene uncertain. Trimming pared 2 bases from V and 5 bases from J, leaving 7 bases between. This CDR3 spans 13 amino acids. Germline V lookup: CDR1 MNHEY, CDR2 SVGAGI. The CDR3 DNA is TGTGCCAGCAGTTACGGGCTCGATCAGCCCCAGCATTTT. Translation gives CASSYGLDQPQHF.

CDR3 amino acids: CASSFLLGGMWAEAFF. CDR3 coding DNA: TGTGCCAGCAGCTTCCTCTTGGGGGGGATGTGGGCTGAAGCTTTCTTT. The gene calls are TRBV7-9 and TRBJ1-1; weak D call: TRBD1 (5 bases). The germline gives CDR1 SEHNR, CDR2 FQNEAQ (reference sequence). The CDR3 spans 16 residues. V was cut by 3 bases and J by 6 bases, with 20 bases left in between.

This clone was recorded once. J is TRBJ1-2 and V is TRBV5-1, with TRBD1 matching 9 bases. CDR1 is SGHRS, CDR2 YFSETQ, per germline. The CDR3 covers 15 residues. Trimming took 4 bases from V and 2 from J; bases not matched to a gene: 6. The CDR3 region has the DNA TGCGCCAGCAGCATGGGACAGGGAGAAAACTATGGCTACACCTTC. Translating it yields CASSMGQGENYGYTF.

The gene calls are TRBV5-4 and TRBJ2-7; 7 bases agree with TRBD1. Germline loops: CDR1 SGHNT, CDR2 YYREEE (reference sequence). CDR3 size: 14 residues. The junction had 5 bases not matched to a gene; V was cut back by 3 bases and J by 2 bases. CDR3 protein: CASSSGQSPYEQYF. CDR3 sequence (DNA): TGTGCCAGCAGCTCGGGACAGAGCCCCTACGAGCAGTACTTC.

The chain has TRBV9 and TRBJ2-3; 12 nucleotides match TRBD2. The CDR3 loop spans 16 amino acids. Trimming removed 4 bases from V and 3 bases from J; junction bases left unmatched: 6. CDR1 and CDR2 from the germline V gene are SGDLS and YYNGEE. The CDR3 loop reads CASSSSGRAETDTQYF. The CDR3, as DNA: TGTGCCAGCAGCTCTAGCGGGAGGGCCGAGACAGATACGCAGTATTTT.

The chain carries TRBV21-1 and TRBJ1-2; the DNA was not compared with TRBD1, the D call given in the table. TRBV21-1 is a documented pseudogene. The CDR3 length is 12 residues. In DNA, the CDR3 is TGTGCCAGTAAAGACAGGGTTTGGGGCTACACCTTC. As protein: CASKDRVWGYTF.

V gene TRBV5-5 combines with J gene TRBJ2-3; TRBD2 aligns across 11 bases. CDR1 SGHKS and CDR2 YYEKEE come from the germline V gene (reference sequence). After removal of 3 bases from V and 1 base from J, the junction contained 4 bases not matched to a gene. The CDR3 totals 16 residues. The CDR3, as DNA: TGTGCCAGCAGCTCCTTAGCGGGAGGGCGCACAGATACGCAGTATTTT. Residues: CASSSLAGGRTDTQYF.

The chain combines TRBV6-2 or TRBV6-3 with TRBJ2-1; no firm D call. Trimming took off 0 bases at V and 0 bases at J, with 6 bases between the two ends. The length of the CDR3 is 15 residues. CDR1 and CDR2 from the germline V gene are MNHEY and SVGEGT. This CDR3 is CASSYSETSYNEQFF. The DNA for the CDR3 is TGTGCCAGCAGTTACTCGGAGACCTCCTACAATGAGCAGTTCTTC.

The chain has TRBV5-1 and TRBJ2-1; 10 positions match TRBD2. Germline V gives CDR1 SGHRS, CDR2 YFSETQ. The ends lost 1 base at V and 6 bases at J; junction bases unmatched: 10. The CDR3 consists of 17 residues. CDR3 protein: CASSLRLHSGRSNEQFF. The CDR3, as DNA: TGCGCCAGCAGCTTGAGGCTTCATAGCGGGAGGAGCAATGAGCAGTTCTTC.

This clone has a single count. V and J are TRBV2 and TRBJ2-1, with 9 bases aligning to TRBD2. Per germline, CDR1 SNHLY and CDR2 FYNNEI. Germline trimming cut 6 bases from V and 4 bases from J; bases unmatched to any gene: 7. This CDR3 region has 15 residues. The CDR3 is CASRGLAGLYNEQFF. The CDR3 region has the DNA TGTGCCAGCAGGGGACTAGCCGGACTTTACAATGAGCAGTTCTTC.

The table lists this clone with a count of one. The rearrangement links TRBV25-1 to TRBJ2-7, with 7 bases that match TRBD2. CDR3 length equals 14 residues. The trim removed 7 bases at V and 3 bases at J, leaving 9 bases unmatched. Germline lookup yields CDR1 MGHDK and CDR2 SYGVNS. The CDR3 here is CASTELGGDYEQYF. The CDR3 coding sequence is TGTGCCAGCACAGAATTGGGAGGGGACTACGAGCAGTACTTC.

V usage is TRBV19 and J usage is TRBJ1-2; D is unclear. CDR3 length: 15 amino acids. Trimming stripped 5 bases from V and 8 bases from J, with 21 bases between. From germline, CDR1 is LNHDA and CDR2 SQIVND (reference sequence). DNA of the CDR3: TGTGCCAGTAGTCCCAACGCTTACCGGCGACAAGGCTACACCTTC. Its translation is CASSPNAYRRQGYTF.

This clone was recorded many times. This sequence joins TRBV6-1 and TRBJ2-1, with TRBD2 matching 9 bases. The CDR3 runs to 15 residues. Germline CDR1 is MNHNS and CDR2 is SASEGT. Germline trimming cut 3 bases from V and 4 bases from J; bases unmatched to any gene: 4. CDR3 nucleotide sequence: TGTGCCAGCAGTGAGGTAGCGGGGGATTACAATGAGCAGTTCTTC. It is translated as CASSEVAGDYNEQFF.

The genes are TRBV18 and TRBJ2-7; 10 bases are a match to TRBD2. Germline CDR1 KGHSH, CDR2 LQKENI. J lost 4 bases, V lost 0 bases, and 3 bases had no gene match. The CDR3 has 15 amino acids. The chain's CDR3 is CASSPPGLARYEQYF. The CDR3 DNA reads as TGTGCCAGCTCACCACCGGGACTAGCGAGGTACGAGCAGTACTTC.

V and J are TRBV4-1 and TRBJ1-5, with D unclear. V lost 2 bases, J lost 0 bases, and 8 bases lay in between. Germline CDR1 MGHRA, CDR2 YSYEKL. CDR3 length: 15 residues. The CDR3 protein is CASSQRQASNQPQHF. The CDR3 bases are TGCGCCAGCAGCCAACGCCAGGCTAGCAATCAGCCCCAGCATTTT.

The V call is TRBV19, the J call TRBJ1-2; the D gene is possibly TRBD1 (6 bases). Per the germline V gene, CDR1 is LNHDA and CDR2 is SQIVND (reference sequence). Between the trimmed V and J ends, which lost 4 bases and 4 bases, there was a span of 16 bases. The CDR3 consists of 15 residues. The CDR3 protein is CASSTPGANVYGYTF. The CDR3 coding sequence is TGTGCCAGTAGTACCCCAGGGGCGAACGTCTATGGCTACACCTTC.

This chain uses TRBV3-1 (or the pseudogene TRBV3-2) with TRBJ2-2, with D perhaps matching TRBD1 (5 bases). The CDR3 contains 12 residues. The germline V gene encodes CDR1 LGHDT and CDR2 YNNKEL (reference sequence). The V and J ends lost 4 bases and 8 bases respectively, with 8 bases between them. The CDR3 is CASSPGSGELFF. The CDR3 coding sequence is TGTGCCAGCAGCCCAGGGTCGGGGGAGCTGTTTTTT.

DNA for the CDR3: TGTGCCAGCGCGACATACAATGGCTACACCTTC. Amino acids: CASATYNGYTF. This rearrangement joins TRBV2 to TRBJ1-2; no clear D gene. Looked up from germline, CDR1 is SNHLY and CDR2 is FYNNEI. The CDR3 consists of 11 residues. V lost 8 bases to trimming and J lost 6 bases, with 10 bases between them.

This clone was detected a few times. The chain joins TRBV5-1 to TRBJ2-2; 12 bases map to TRBD2. Germline V CDR1 and CDR2: SGHRS, YFSETQ. The ends lost 3 bases at V and 5 bases at J; junction bases unmatched: 5. CDR3 size: 16 residues. The CDR3 nucleotides read TGCGCCAGCAGCTCCGGACTAGCGGGACAGACCGGGGAGCTGTTTTTT. Its translation is CASSSGLAGQTGELFF.

This sequence joins TRBV6-5 and TRBJ1-4, with D possibly matching TRBD1 (5 bases). CDR1 is MNHEY and CDR2 is SVGAGI in the germline V gene. V was pared by 5 bases and J by 8 bases, with 15 bases between. The CDR3 extends over 14 amino acids. In nucleotides, the CDR3 is TGTGCCAGCAGTCTGGACACATCGAGGGAAAAACTGTTTTTT. It yields the protein CASSLDTSREKLFF.

The V gene is TRBV7-6, the J gene TRBJ1-6; D remains ambiguous. The CDR3 extends over 14 amino acids. CDR1 SGHVS and CDR2 FNYEAQ come from the germline V gene. Trimming shortened V by 1 base and J by 8 bases, and 9 bases separated the two germline ends. CDR3 in amino acids: CASSLDGRDSPLHF. CDR3 DNA sequence: TGTGCCAGCAGCTTAGATGGTCGAGATTCACCCCTCCACTTT.

The table lists this clone with a few counts. This chain connects TRBV7-9 to TRBJ1-4; D is undetermined. CDR3 length equals 14 residues. V gave up 3 bases and J gave up 8 bases, with 13 bases separating them. Germline CDR1 and CDR2: SEHNR and FQNEAQ (reference sequence). The CDR3 loop is CASSFYGNMEKLFF. As DNA, the CDR3 is TGTGCCAGCAGCTTTTATGGCAATATGGAAAAACTGTTTTTT.

The V call is TRBV6-5, the J call TRBJ1-2, with D unresolved. The V end lost 6 bases, the J end lost 0 bases, and 8 bases lay between the germline ends. The germline gives CDR1 MNHEY, CDR2 SVGAGI. The CDR3 loop spans 13 amino acids. CDR3: CASSRGANYGYTF. The DNA of the CDR3 is TGTGCCAGCAGCCGCGGAGCTAACTATGGCTACACCTTC.

This chain connects TRBV14 to TRBJ2-5, with a tentative D call TRBD1 (6 bases). Trimming removed 1 base from V and 3 bases from J, with 15 bases in between. The CDR3 runs to 16 residues. Germline V lookup: CDR1 SGHDN, CDR2 FVKESK. CDR3 sequence (DNA): TGTGCCAGCAGCCAAGGAGTTAGGGGGATGGAAGAGACCCAGTACTTC. Translating it yields CASSQGVRGMEETQYF.

This CDR3 reads CTSSQDKAGGSPTDTQYF. The CDR3, as DNA: TGCACCAGCAGCCAAGATAAAGCGGGAGGAAGTCCCACAGATACGCAGTATTTT. V gene TRBV1 combines with J gene TRBJ2-3; the listed D gene, TRBD2, was not tested against the DNA. TRBV1 is described as a pseudogene. This CDR3 contains 18 residues.

The gene calls are TRBV10-3 and TRBJ1-5; TRBD1 matches 7 bases. The V and J ends lost 10 bases and 7 bases, in that order; junction bases with no gene match: 10. CDR3 length: 13 residues. Per germline, CDR1 ENHRY and CDR2 SYGVKD. CDR3 amino acids: CATSEGAGQPQHF. CDR3 DNA: TGTGCCACCTCTGAGGGGGCAGGGCAGCCCCAGCATTTT.

This clone was found once. The J gene is TRBJ2-7, the V gene TRBV5-1; a possible D gene is TRBD1 (6 bases). The germline V gene has CDR1 SGHRS and CDR2 YFSETQ. The CDR3 consists of 14 residues. Trimming removed 0 bases at V and 4 bases at J, with 11 bases between. CDR3 nucleotide sequence: TGCGCCAGCAGCTTGGTAGGCGGACAGTACGAGCAGTACTTC. This encodes CASSLVGGQYEQYF.

The chain carries TRBV24-1 and TRBJ2-3; possibly TRBD2 for D (6 bases). The germline gives CDR1 KGHDR, CDR2 SFDVKD. This CDR3 spans 17 amino acids. The V end lost 3 bases, the J end lost 2 bases, and 17 bases lay between the germline ends. DNA for the CDR3: TGTGCCACCAGTGATCCAGGACCAAGGGAGGCCACAGATACGCAGTATTTT. Protein sequence: CATSDPGPREATDTQYF.

The J gene is TRBJ2-5, the V gene TRBV9, with a possible D match to TRBD1 (7 bases). The CDR3 extends over 17 amino acids. Germline CDR1 and CDR2: SGDLS and YYNGEE. Trimming stripped 0 bases from V and 1 base from J, with 16 bases between. The CDR3 DNA follows: TGTGCCAGCAGCGTAGGAATCTCGGAGGGGGCCCAAGAGACCCAGTACTTC. This sequence encodes CASSVGISEGAQETQYF.